The subject of this entry is one T cell receptor (beta chain). This specimen belongs to a study of cytomegalovirus exposure and HLA in healthy donors. The CDR3 consists of 16 residues. Germline CDR1 LGHNA, CDR2 YNFKEQ. J lost 2 bases, V lost 3 bases, and 7 bases had no gene match. Sequenced by immunoSEQ multiplex PCR; TCRdb stores in-frame clones only, minus some. The sample holds some 170,000 clones, approximately 96% seen once. The source of this sequence is a woman younger than 35 in good health and CMV-seronegative. The chain is built from TRBV4-2 and TRBJ1-3; the match to TRBD1 covers 7 bases. Sequences were obtained from PBMCs. Here the CDR3 DNA reads TGTGCCAGCAGCCACACAGGGGACCTTCCTGGAAACACCATATATTTT. Protein sequence: CASSHTGDLPGNTIYF.